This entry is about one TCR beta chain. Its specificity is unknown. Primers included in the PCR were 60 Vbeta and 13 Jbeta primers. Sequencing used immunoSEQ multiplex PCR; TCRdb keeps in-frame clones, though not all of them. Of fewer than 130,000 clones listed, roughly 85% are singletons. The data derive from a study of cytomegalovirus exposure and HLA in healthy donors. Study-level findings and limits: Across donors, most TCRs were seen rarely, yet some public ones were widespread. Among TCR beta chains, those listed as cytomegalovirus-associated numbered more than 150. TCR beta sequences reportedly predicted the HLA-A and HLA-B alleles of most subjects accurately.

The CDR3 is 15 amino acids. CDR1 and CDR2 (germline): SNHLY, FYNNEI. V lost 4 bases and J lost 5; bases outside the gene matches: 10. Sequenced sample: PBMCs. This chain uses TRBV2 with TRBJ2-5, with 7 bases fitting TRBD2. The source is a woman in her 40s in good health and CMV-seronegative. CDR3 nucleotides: TGTGCCAGCAGTGCGCTCGGGGGGATGTACGAGACCCAGTACTTC. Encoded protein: CASSALGGMYETQYF.